These T cell receptor beta chains were read from a single sample in a study of T cell repertoires in cytomegalovirus infection. Their antigen targets remain unknown. TCRdb used MiXCR to reprocess the reads, holding one entry per CDR3 protein. The repertoire holds tens of thousands of distinct CDR3 sequences, approximately 43% seen once, with over 90% in the top ten. Sequenced material: CD8+ T cells from cultured PBMCs, taken from culture after CMV antigen stimulation. Source of these receptors: a human donor in good health (CMV status not recorded). Some clones in this sample may be carry-over from other donors' samples. CDR3s include the opening cysteine and the closing phenylalanine or tryptophan. Fields, in order: clone size, V gene, D gene, J gene, CDR3 protein. D genes are given only for firm matches. Clone size appears in some rows only: once, few, many, or a class for an expanded clone.

.	TRBV27	.	TRBJ2-1	CASTMTRTLYNEQFF
.	TRBV4-1	TRBD1	TRBJ2-7	CASSGQEASHREQYF
.	TRBV7-3	.	TRBJ2-3	CASSLRGASTDTQYF
.	TRBV28	TRBD2	TRBJ2-7	CASTPLGGESGYEQYF
.	TRBV13	.	TRBJ2-5	CASSSPSSRETQYF
.	TRBV7-8	TRBD2	TRBJ2-1	CASSFGLALNNEQFF
.	TRBV2	TRBD1	TRBJ1-5	CASTEDRGDNQPQHF
.	TRBV10-3	.	TRBJ2-2	CAISENTGELFF
few	TRBV7-6	.	TRBJ2-7	CASVRAPYEQYF
.	TRBV12-3/TRBV12-4	.	TRBJ2-7	CASSWGAYEQYF
.	TRBV19	.	TRBJ2-3	CASTSGASTDTQYF
.	TRBV11-2	TRBD1	TRBJ2-1	CASPRQGDSYNEQFF
.	TRBV7-6	TRBD2	TRBJ2-2	CASSLMSGRAAVGELFF
.	TRBV12-3/TRBV12-4	.	TRBJ2-7	CASSLAPSTYEQYF
few	TRBV7-3	.	TRBJ1-1	CASSLNYAGEAFF
.	TRBV4-2	.	TRBJ2-3	CASSQDQGTDTQYF
.	TRBV7-2	TRBD2	TRBJ2-7	CASSLWGGGLAEQYF
.	TRBV6-5	.	TRBJ2-3	CASRPGQNTDTQYF
.	TRBV6-1	TRBD2	TRBJ2-1	CASRKAGLAGGYNEQFF
.	TRBV27	.	TRBJ2-7	CASSLRGTAEQYF
few	TRBV24-1	.	TRBJ1-1	CATSDSYGEAFF
.	TRBV25-1	TRBD2	TRBJ2-2	CASRSPSGGNTGELFF
few	TRBV12-3/TRBV12-4	.	TRBJ1-2	CASSLAKLGSYGYTF
few	TRBV29-1	.	TRBJ2-3	CSVEDRADTQYF
.	TRBV15	TRBD2	TRBJ2-1	CATSTGTSGSSYNEQFF
few	TRBV15	.	TRBJ1-4	CATSGGVVATNEKLFF
.	TRBV7-6	.	TRBJ1-1	CASSSRLAVAEAFF
few	TRBV6-1	.	TRBJ2-5	CASSGSSPETQYF
many	TRBV7-2	TRBD1	TRBJ2-1	CASSEDRGSYNEQFF
.	TRBV7-8	.	TRBJ1-6	CASSSQGGPNSPLHF
.	TRBV20-1	TRBD2	TRBJ2-1	CSARGGTSGSYEQFF
few	TRBV29-1	TRBD2	TRBJ2-1	CSVDSGDRHEQFF
few	TRBV11-2	.	TRBJ2-7	CASSLELGSYEQYF
once	TRBV12-3/TRBV12-4	.	TRBJ1-1	CASTRDTMNTEAFF
few	TRBV7-6	.	TRBJ1-3	CASSPTGTDGNTIYF
few	TRBV12-3/TRBV12-4	.	TRBJ1-4	CARTTATHEKLFF
medium-sized	TRBV28	.	TRBJ2-1	CASSPLDLGASASYNEQFF
.	TRBV27	.	TRBJ1-2	CASSFRQNYGYTF
.	TRBV10-3	.	TRBJ2-2	CAISEGGELFF
few	TRBV12-3/TRBV12-4	TRBD1	TRBJ1-2	CASSPTRGAGYTF
.	TRBV29-1	.	TRBJ2-3	CSGVASRASGTDTQYF
.	TRBV27	TRBD1	TRBJ2-1	CASRGGTGVYNEQFF
many	TRBV28	.	TRBJ1-1	CASSRRQTSNTEAFF
.	TRBV13	.	TRBJ2-5	CASSLGLQGETQYF
.	TRBV27	TRBD1	TRBJ1-5	CASSPRDRVNQPQHF
.	TRBV20-1	TRBD2	TRBJ2-1	CSAANVHLAGGAYNEQFF